A selection of T cell receptor beta chains follows, all from one sample in a study of CD4 T cells in relation to SARS-CoV-2 and coronaviruses. The assay was immunoSEQ multiplex PCR, and TCRdb's table has in-frame clones only and misses some. The table lists 60,000 or so clones, 94% of them singletons. Sequencing used naive CD4+ T cells from PBMCs. These receptors came from a human donor in good health. CDR3s include the opening cysteine and the closing phenylalanine or tryptophan. The D gene is left open where the match is weak. Clone size is given for some rows only: seen once, a few or many times, or a class if the clone is expanded.

d_gene	abundance	v_gene	j_gene	CDR3aa	CDR3nt
-	-	TRBV28	TRBJ1-2	CASSLTDGPSANYGYTF	TGTGCCAGCAGTTTAACGGACGGGCCCTCGGCTAACTATGGCTACACCTTC
-	-	TRBV6-5	TRBJ1-1	CATSRVRGTEAFF	TGTGCCACCTCCAGGGTTCGCGGAACTGAAGCTTTCTTT
TRBD1	few	TRBV7-9	TRBJ1-1	CASSITGTANTEAFF	TGTGCCAGTAGTATTACCGGGACAGCGAACACTGAAGCTTTCTTT
TRBD1	-	TRBV7-9	TRBJ2-7	CASSMGPGQKYF	TGTGCCAGCAGCATGGGCCCGGGACAGAAGTACTTC
-	-	TRBV18	TRBJ1-5	CASSPAGTSNQPQHF	TGTGCCAGCTCACCTGCAGGAACCAGCAATCAGCCCCAGCATTTT
-	-	TRBV30	TRBJ2-7	CAWRGGYYEQYF	TGTGCCTGGAGGGGCGGTTATTACGAGCAGTACTTC
TRBD1	-	TRBV4-2	TRBJ1-4	CASRQDRGNEKLFF	TGTGCCAGCAGACAGGACAGGGGTAATGAAAAACTGTTTTTT
TRBD1	-	TRBV5-4	TRBJ1-6	CASSSLGTGYNSPLHF	TGTGCCAGCAGCTCCCTCGGGACAGGGTACAATTCACCCCTCCACTTT
TRBD1	-	TRBV5-1	TRBJ2-2	CASSFEGQPNTGELFF	TGCGCCAGCAGCTTCGAGGGACAGCCGAACACCGGGGAGCTGTTTTTT
-	-	TRBV29-1	TRBJ1-5	CSVKGGNQPQHF	TGCAGCGTCAAAGGGGGAAATCAGCCCCAGCATTTT
-	-	TRBV5-1	TRBJ1-3	CASSKTTGVGGNTIYF	TGCGCCAGCAGCAAAACTACGGGGGTCGGCGGAAACACCATATATTTT
TRBD1	-	TRBV28	TRBJ2-7	CASSLPLGQGGSYEQYF	TGTGCCAGCAGTTTGCCTCTTGGACAGGGGGGATCCTACGAGCAGTACTTC
TRBD1	-	TRBV19	TRBJ1-1	CASSIDQGASTEAFF	TGTGCCAGTAGTATCGATCAGGGGGCATCCACTGAAGCTTTCTTT
TRBD2	-	TRBV18	TRBJ2-3	CASSLTSTSGRITDTQYF	TGTGCCAGCTCACTAACCTCCACTAGCGGGAGGATCACAGATACGCAGTATTTT
-	-	TRBV28	TRBJ2-3	CASAVRGYTQYF	TGTGCCAGCGCTGTGAGGGGGTATACGCAGTATTTT
-	-	TRBV30	TRBJ1-3	CALVPRGRGNTIYF	TGTGCCTTAGTTCCCAGGGGACGAGGAAACACCATATATTTT
TRBD2	-	TRBV7-3	TRBJ2-7	CASSTGTSGYEQYF	TGTGCCAGCAGCACCGGGACTAGCGGATACGAGCAGTACTTC
TRBD2	-	TRBV19	TRBJ2-7	CASSSYGTRRDEQYF	TGTGCCAGTAGTTCATACGGGACTAGAAGAGACGAGCAGTACTTC
TRBD1	-	TRBV5-1	TRBJ2-2	CASSWTGVDTGELFF	TGCGCCAGCAGCTGGACAGGGGTCGACACCGGGGAGCTGTTTTTT
-	once	TRBV6-1	TRBJ1-5	CASSEQTTVNQPQHF	TGTGCCAGCAGTGAACAGACGACAGTCAATCAGCCCCAGCATTTT
-	once	TRBV29-1	TRBJ2-3	CSVIGGLVTDTQYF	TGCAGCGTTATTGGTGGACTTGTAACAGATACGCAGTATTTT
-	few	TRBV7-2	TRBJ2-2	CASSLAGRPNTGELFF	TGTGCCAGCAGCTTGGCCGGGAGACCGAACACCGGGGAGCTGTTTTTT
TRBD1	-	TRBV5-1	TRBJ2-5	CASSWNRGTVPKETQYF	TGCGCCAGCAGCTGGAATCGAGGGACAGTTCCAAAAGAGACCCAGTACTTC
-	-	TRBV19	TRBJ2-1	CASSIQRGNNEQFF	TGTGCCAGTAGTATCCAGCGTGGAAACAATGAGCAGTTCTTC
-	-	TRBV3-1/TRBV3-2	TRBJ1-1	CASSPIPNTEAFF	TGTGCCAGCAGTCCTATACCAAACACTGAAGCTTTCTTT
TRBD2	-	TRBV19	TRBJ2-3	CASRDLGLAGGRPLATQYF	TGTGCCAGTAGGGATTTAGGACTAGCGGGAGGGCGTCCTTTAGCTACGCAGTATTTT
TRBD1	-	TRBV5-4	TRBJ1-1	CASSKGTGVVTEAFF	TGTGCCAGCAGCAAGGGGACAGGGGTTGTGACTGAAGCTTTCTTT
TRBD1	-	TRBV5-4	TRBJ1-2	CASSPGQGHYGYTF	TGTGCCAGCAGCCCCGGACAGGGCCACTATGGCTACACCTTC
-	-	TRBV14	TRBJ2-1	CASSQIGGNTYNEQFF	TGTGCCAGCAGCCAAATAGGGGGAAATACCTACAATGAGCAGTTCTTC
-	-	TRBV10-3	TRBJ2-2	CAISEGAGELFF	TGTGCCATCAGTGAGGGAGCCGGGGAGCTGTTTTTT
-	-	TRBV28	TRBJ1-1	CASSLPGLNTEAFF	TGTGCCAGCAGTTTACCAGGATTGAACACTGAAGCTTTCTTT
-	-	TRBV7-2	TRBJ1-1	CASSLDFGNTEAFF	TGTGCCAGCAGCTTAGACTTCGGGAACACTGAAGCTTTCTTT
-	-	TRBV28	TRBJ1-5	CASSLRGDGGKHF	TGTGCCAGCAGTTTACGGGGCGATGGGGGGAAGCATTTT